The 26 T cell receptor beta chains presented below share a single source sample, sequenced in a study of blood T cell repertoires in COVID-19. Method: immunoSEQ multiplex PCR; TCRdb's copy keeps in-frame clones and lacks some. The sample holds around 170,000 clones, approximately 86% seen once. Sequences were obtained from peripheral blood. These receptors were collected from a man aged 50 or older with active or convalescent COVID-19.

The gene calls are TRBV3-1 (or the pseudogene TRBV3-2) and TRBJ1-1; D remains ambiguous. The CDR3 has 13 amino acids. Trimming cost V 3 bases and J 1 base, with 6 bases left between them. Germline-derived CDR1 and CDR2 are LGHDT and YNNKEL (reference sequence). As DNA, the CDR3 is TGTGCCAGCAGCCACAGAGGGAACACTGAAGCTTTCTTT. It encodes CASSHRGNTEAFF.

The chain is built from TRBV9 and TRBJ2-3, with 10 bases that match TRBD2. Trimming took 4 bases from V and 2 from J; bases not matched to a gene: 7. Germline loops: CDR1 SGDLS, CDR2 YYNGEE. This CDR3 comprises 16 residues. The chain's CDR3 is CASSTGLAEHTDTQYF. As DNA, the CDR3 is TGTGCCAGCAGCACCGGACTAGCGGAGCACACAGATACGCAGTATTTT.

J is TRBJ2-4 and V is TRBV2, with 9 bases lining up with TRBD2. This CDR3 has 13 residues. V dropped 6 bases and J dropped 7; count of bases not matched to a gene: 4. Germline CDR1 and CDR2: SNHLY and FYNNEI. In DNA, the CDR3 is TGTGCCAGCAGCTCCGGACTAGCGAACATTCAGTACTTC. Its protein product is CASSSGLANIQYF.

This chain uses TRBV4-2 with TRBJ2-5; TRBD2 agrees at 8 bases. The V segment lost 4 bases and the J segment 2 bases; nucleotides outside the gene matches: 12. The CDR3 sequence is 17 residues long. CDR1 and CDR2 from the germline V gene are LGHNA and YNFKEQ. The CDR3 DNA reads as TGTGCCAGCAGCCCGGAGGGGTCGCGGGGGGTTCAAGAGACCCAGTACTTC. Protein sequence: CASSPEGSRGVQETQYF.

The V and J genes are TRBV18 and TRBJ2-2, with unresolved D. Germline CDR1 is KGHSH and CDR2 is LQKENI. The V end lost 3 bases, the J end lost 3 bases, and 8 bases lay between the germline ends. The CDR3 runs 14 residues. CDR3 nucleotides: TGTGCCAGCTCACCGCTACAGTACACCGGGGAGCTGTTTTTT. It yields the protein CASSPLQYTGELFF.

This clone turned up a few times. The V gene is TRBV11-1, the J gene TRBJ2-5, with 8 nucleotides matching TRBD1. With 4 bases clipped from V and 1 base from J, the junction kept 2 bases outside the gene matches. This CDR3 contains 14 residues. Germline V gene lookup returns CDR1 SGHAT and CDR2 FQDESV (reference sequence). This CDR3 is CASSSGQGQETQYF. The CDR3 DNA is TGTGCCAGCAGCTCCGGACAGGGCCAAGAGACCCAGTACTTC. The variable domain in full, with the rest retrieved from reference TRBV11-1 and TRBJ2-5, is EAEVAQSPRYKITEKSQAVAFWCDPISGHATLYWYRQILGQGPELLVQFQDESVVDDSQLPKDRFSAERLKGVDSTLKIQPAELGDSAMYLCASSSGQGQETQYFGPGTRLLVL.

The CDR3 DNA reads as TGTGCCAGCAGTTCCCCGGGAGTGACTGAAGCTTTCTTT. This gives the protein CASSSPGVTEAFF. The V and J genes are TRBV28 and TRBJ1-1, with no clear D. Trimming stripped 4 bases from V and 5 bases from J, with 11 bases between. The CDR3 sequence is 13 residues long. CDR1 is MDHEN and CDR2 is SYDVKM in the germline V gene.

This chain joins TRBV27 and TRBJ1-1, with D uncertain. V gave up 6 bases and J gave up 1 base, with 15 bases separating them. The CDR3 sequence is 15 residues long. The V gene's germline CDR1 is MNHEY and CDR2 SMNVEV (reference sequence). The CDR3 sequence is CASSLGVVRNTEAFF. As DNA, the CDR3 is TGTGCCAGCAGCCTCGGGGTGGTAAGGAACACTGAAGCTTTCTTT.

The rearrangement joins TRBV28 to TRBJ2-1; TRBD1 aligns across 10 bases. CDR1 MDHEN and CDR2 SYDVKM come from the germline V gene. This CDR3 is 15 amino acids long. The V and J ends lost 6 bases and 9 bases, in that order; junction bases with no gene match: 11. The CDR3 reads CASRSGTGVIAEQFF. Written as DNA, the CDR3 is TGTGCCAGCAGATCCGGGACAGGGGTAATAGCTGAGCAGTTCTTC.

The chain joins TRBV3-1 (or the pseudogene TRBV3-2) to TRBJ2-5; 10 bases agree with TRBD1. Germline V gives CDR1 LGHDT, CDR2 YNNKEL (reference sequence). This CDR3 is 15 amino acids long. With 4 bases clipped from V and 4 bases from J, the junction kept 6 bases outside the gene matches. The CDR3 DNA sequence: TGTGCCAGCAGCCGAGGGACAGGGGTCGTAGAGACCCAGTACTTC. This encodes CASSRGTGVVETQYF.

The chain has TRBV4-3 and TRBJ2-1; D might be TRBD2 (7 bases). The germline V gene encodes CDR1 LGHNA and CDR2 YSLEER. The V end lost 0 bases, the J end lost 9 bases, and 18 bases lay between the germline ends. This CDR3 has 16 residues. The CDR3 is CASSQELGGQWGEQFF. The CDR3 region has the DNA TGCGCCAGCAGCCAAGAACTCGGGGGGCAATGGGGTGAGCAGTTCTTC.

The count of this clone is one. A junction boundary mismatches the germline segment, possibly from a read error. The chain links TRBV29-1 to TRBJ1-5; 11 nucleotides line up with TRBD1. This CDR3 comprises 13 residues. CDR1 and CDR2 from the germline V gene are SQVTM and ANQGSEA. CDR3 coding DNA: TGCAGCGTCGAAGGGACAGGGGGACAGCCCCAGCATTTT. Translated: CSVEGTGGQPQHF.

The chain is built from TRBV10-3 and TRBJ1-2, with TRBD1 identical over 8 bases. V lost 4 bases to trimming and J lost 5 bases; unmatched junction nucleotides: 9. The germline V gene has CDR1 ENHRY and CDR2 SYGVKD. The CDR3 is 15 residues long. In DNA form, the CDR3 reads TGTGCCATCAGTGGACAGGGGCGAGGGGAGTATGGCTACACCTTC. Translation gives CAISGQGRGEYGYTF.

The CDR3 nucleotides are TGTGCCAGTAGTATTCGGGGGGCTATCTATAATTCACCCCTCCACTTT. It specifies CASSIRGAIYNSPLHF. V gene TRBV19 combines with J gene TRBJ1-6; D is possibly TRBD1 (6 bases). Trimming took off 3 bases at V and 3 bases at J, with 12 bases between the two ends. In germline, CDR1 is LNHDA, CDR2 SQIVND (reference sequence). The CDR3 length is 16 residues.

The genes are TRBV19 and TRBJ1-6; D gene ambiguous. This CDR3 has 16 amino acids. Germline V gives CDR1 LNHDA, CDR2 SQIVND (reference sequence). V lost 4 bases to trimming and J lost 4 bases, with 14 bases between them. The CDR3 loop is CASSNSGSTYNSPLHF. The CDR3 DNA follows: TGTGCCAGTAGTAACAGCGGGTCAACTTATAATTCACCCCTCCACTTT. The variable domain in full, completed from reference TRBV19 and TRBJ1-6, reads DGGITQSPKYLFRKEGQNVTLSCEQNLNHDAMYWYRQDPGQGLRLIYYSQIVNDFQKGDIAEGYSVSREKKESFPLTVTSAQKNPTAFYLCASSNSGSTYNSPLHFGNGTRLTVT.

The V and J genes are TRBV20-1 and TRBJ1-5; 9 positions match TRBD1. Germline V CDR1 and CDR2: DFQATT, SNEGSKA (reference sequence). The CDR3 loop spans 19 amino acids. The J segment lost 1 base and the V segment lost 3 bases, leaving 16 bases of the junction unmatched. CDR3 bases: TGCAGTGCTAGTTCAAGATCGTGGTCCGGGACAGGGAGCAATCAGCCCCAGCATTTT. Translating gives CSASSRSWSGTGSNQPQHF.

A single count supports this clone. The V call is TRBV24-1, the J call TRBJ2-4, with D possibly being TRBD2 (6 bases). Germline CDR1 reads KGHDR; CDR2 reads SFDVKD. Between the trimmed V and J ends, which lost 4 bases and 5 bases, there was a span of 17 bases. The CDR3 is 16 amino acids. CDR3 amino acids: CATSDPNPGDENIQYF. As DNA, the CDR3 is TGTGCCACCAGTGACCCAAACCCGGGAGATGAAAACATTCAGTACTTC.

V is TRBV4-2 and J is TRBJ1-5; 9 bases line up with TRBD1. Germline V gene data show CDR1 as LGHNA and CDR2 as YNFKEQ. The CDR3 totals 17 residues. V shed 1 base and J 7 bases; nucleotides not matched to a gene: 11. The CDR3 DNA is TGTGCCAGCAGCCAAGGGGGGCAGGGACAGGGCGGCCAGCCCCAGCATTTT. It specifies CASSQGGQGQGGQPQHF.

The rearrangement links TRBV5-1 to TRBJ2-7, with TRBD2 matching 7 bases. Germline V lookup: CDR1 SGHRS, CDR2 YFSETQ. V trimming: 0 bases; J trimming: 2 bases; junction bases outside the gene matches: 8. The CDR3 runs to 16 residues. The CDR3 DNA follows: TGCGCCAGCAGCTTGGAGATTAGCGGGCCGCCCTACGAGCAGTACTTC. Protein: CASSLEISGPPYEQYF.

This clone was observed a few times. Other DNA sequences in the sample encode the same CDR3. CDR3 amino acids: CASSPGQQETQYF. The CDR3, as DNA: TGTGCCAGCTCACCTGGCCAGCAAGAGACCCAGTACTTC. The chain recombines TRBV18 with TRBJ2-5; D not resolved. Trimming pared 3 bases from V and 2 bases from J, leaving 7 bases between. The CDR3 is made up of 13 amino acids. The germline V gene encodes CDR1 KGHSH and CDR2 LQKENI.

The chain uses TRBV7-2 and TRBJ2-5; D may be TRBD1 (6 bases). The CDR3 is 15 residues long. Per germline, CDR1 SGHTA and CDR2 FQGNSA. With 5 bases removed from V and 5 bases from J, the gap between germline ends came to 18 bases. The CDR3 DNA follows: TGTGCCAGCAGCCCAACCGGACAGATTAGGGAGACCCAGTACTTC. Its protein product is CASSPTGQIRETQYF.

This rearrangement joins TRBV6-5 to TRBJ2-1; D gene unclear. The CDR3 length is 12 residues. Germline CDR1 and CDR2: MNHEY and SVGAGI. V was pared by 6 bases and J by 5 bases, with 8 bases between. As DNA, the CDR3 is TGTGCCAGCAGGAAGAGGAACAATGAGCAGTTCTTC. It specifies CASRKRNNEQFF.

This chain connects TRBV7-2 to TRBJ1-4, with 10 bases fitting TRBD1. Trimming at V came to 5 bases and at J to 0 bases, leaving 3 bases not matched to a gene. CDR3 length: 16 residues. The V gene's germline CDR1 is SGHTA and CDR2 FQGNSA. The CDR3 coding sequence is TGTGCCAGCAGCCCCGGGACAGGGGCAACTAATGAAAAACTGTTTTTT. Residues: CASSPGTGATNEKLFF.

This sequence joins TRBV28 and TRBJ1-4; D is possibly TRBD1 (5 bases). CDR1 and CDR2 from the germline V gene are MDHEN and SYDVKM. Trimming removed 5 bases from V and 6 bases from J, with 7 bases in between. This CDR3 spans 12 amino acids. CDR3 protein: CASSRQHEKLFF. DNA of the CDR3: TGTGCCAGCAGTAGACAGCATGAAAAACTGTTTTTT.

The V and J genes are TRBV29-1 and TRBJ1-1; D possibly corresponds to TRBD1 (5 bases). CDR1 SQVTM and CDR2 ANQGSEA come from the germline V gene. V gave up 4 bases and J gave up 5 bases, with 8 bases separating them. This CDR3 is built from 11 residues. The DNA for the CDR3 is TGCAGCGTTGCCCGGGGGACTGAAGCTTTCTTT. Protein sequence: CSVARGTEAFF.

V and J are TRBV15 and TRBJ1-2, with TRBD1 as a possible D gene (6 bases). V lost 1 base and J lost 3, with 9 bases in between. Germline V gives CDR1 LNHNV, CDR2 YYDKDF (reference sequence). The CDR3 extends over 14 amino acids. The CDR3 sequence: CATSRVAGDYGYTF. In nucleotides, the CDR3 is TGTGCCACCAGCAGAGTGGCAGGGGACTATGGCTACACCTTC.